This entry lists 9 T cell receptor beta chains sequenced from one sample in a study of blood T cell repertoires in COVID-19. TCRdb's copy holds only in-frame clones and misses some; the assay was immunoSEQ multiplex PCR. Of more than 400,000 clones in the sample, 87% were seen once. The material sequenced was PBMCs or T cells enriched from blood (not recorded which). The receptor source for this set is a woman between 18 and 29 years old who had recovered from COVID-19.

The chain employs TRBV3-1 (or the pseudogene TRBV3-2) and TRBJ2-7; TRBD2 might be the D (6 bases). The CDR3 covers 15 residues. V lost 3 bases and J lost 9, with 21 bases in between. Germline V lookup: CDR1 LGHDT, CDR2 YNNKEL (reference sequence). CDR3 in DNA: TGTGCCAGCAGCCAGCTACCCGGGGGAGTTTCGGGGCAGTACTTC. This translates into CASSQLPGGVSGQYF.

The J gene is TRBJ2-7, the V gene TRBV7-7; possible D gene TRBD2, 6 bases. V lost 5 bases and J 3 bases, leaving 11 bases between the germline ends. This CDR3 has 13 residues. Germline-derived CDR1 and CDR2 are SSHAT and FNYEAQ (reference sequence). CDR3 DNA: TGTGCCAGCAGCCCGGGACTGAACTACGAGCAGTACTTC. Translated, it gives CASSPGLNYEQYF. Based on the CDR3 plus reference TRBV7-7 and TRBJ2-7, the full variable domain is GAGVSQSPRYKVTKRGQDVTLRCDPISSHATLYWYQQALGQGPEFLTYFNYEAQPDKSGLPSDRFSAERPEGSISTLTIQRTEQRDSAMYRCASSPGLNYEQYFGPGTRLTVT.

The CDR3 reads CASGLGQGVDTQYF. For the CDR3, the DNA is TGTGCTAGTGGTCTCGGACAGGGCGTAGATACGCAGTATTTT. The chain is built from TRBV12-5 and TRBJ2-3; 8 bases fit TRBD1. The V segment lost 5 bases and the J segment 5 bases; nucleotides outside the gene matches: 6. Germline assignment: CDR1 LGHNT and CDR2 FRNRAP. The CDR3 covers 14 residues.

In this sample, this clone turned up once. The rearrangement uses TRBV30 and TRBJ2-1; a weak D match, TRBD2 (5 bases). Germline lookup yields CDR1 GTSNPN and CDR2 SVGIG (reference sequence). Trimming took 1 base from V and 9 from J, leaving 7 bases between them. The CDR3 covers 11 residues. CDR3 protein: CAWSGGFEQFF. The CDR3 bases are TGTGCCTGGAGTGGAGGGTTTGAGCAGTTCTTC.

The rearrangement joins TRBV6-5 to TRBJ2-7; 8 bases align to TRBD1. With V trimmed by 8 bases and J by 3 bases, 6 bases remained unmatched. Germline assignment: CDR1 MNHEY and CDR2 SVGAGI. The CDR3 is 13 amino acids. CDR3 amino acids: CASFGQGSYEQYF. CDR3 DNA sequence: TGTGCCAGCTTCGGACAGGGAAGCTACGAGCAGTACTTC.

This rearrangement joins TRBV5-1 to TRBJ2-3; possibly TRBD2 for D (6 bases). The V gene lost 3 bases and the J gene lost 3 bases, with 20 bases spanning the gap. Germline V gene lookup returns CDR1 SGHRS and CDR2 YFSETQ. This CDR3 is 17 amino acids long. The CDR3 nucleotides read TGCGCCAGCAGCTACAGATCGGCGGGGATGGGTACAGATACGCAGTATTTT. Amino acids: CASSYRSAGMGTDTQYF.

The V and J genes are TRBV27 and TRBJ1-5; D not certain. This CDR3 has 14 amino acids. Germline V CDR1 and CDR2: MNHEY, SMNVEV (reference sequence). V was shortened by 2 bases and J by 3 bases, with 8 bases between the two germline ends. The CDR3 spells CASSLAGYNQPQHF. The CDR3 DNA reads as TGTGCCAGCAGTTTAGCGGGATACAATCAGCCCCAGCATTTT.

V and J are TRBV30 and TRBJ1-1; D gene unclear. V was pared by 5 bases and J by 6 bases, with 19 bases between. Germline V gives CDR1 GTSNPN, CDR2 SVGIG (reference sequence). The CDR3 is 14 residues long. CDR3: CAWGMESDWAEAFF. CDR3 DNA: TGTGCCTGGGGGATGGAGTCTGACTGGGCTGAAGCTTTCTTT.

This chain links TRBV7-8 with TRBJ2-5, with D tentatively TRBD2 (6 bases). Germline V lookup: CDR1 SGHVS, CDR2 FQNEAQ. V was cut by 5 bases and J by 4 bases, with 14 bases left in between. The CDR3 contains 14 residues. CDR3 bases: TGTGCCAGCAGCCCCCCGGGACTCCTAGAGACCCAGTACTTC. Protein: CASSPPGLLETQYF.